This section outlines one T cell receptor beta chain sequence together with its context. Antigen unknown. This CDR3 spans 16 amino acids. Losses at the gene ends were 6 bases for V and 5 bases for J; bases not matched to a gene: 13. CDR1 SGHAT and CDR2 FQNNGV come from the germline V gene. Next came a second PCR, run for about 7 to 12 cycles, which used a sample-barcoded 5' primer along with a J-beta primer mix. Each sample yielded at least 2.5 million CDR3-containing paired-end reads. TCRdb redid the calling of the 5' RACE reads with MiXCR, one entry per CDR3 protein. The sample lists some 700,000 distinct CDR3 sequences; roughly 45% were seen once. This sample was taken from a study of blood T cells in healthy people across ages. Study-wide points: Among T cells, TCR beta diversity per million cells dropped roughly linearly as age rose.

The sample comprised blood. V and J are TRBV11-2 and TRBJ2-5; 9 bases align to TRBD2. This sequence was found in a woman aged 60 to 75 in good health. The CDR3 DNA reads as TGTGCCAGCAGGTGGCTAGCGGGATCGTTGTGGGAGACCCAGTACTTC. This sequence encodes CASRWLAGSLWETQYF.